A selection of T cell receptor beta chains follows, all from one sample in a study of blood T cell repertoires in COVID-19. TCRdb's copy holds only in-frame clones and misses some; the assay was immunoSEQ multiplex PCR. In the table there are approximately 180,000 clones, 70% to 80% of which are singletons. The material sequenced was PBMCs or T cells enriched from blood (not recorded which). The receptors were gathered from a woman in her forties or fifties who had recovered from COVID-19. Each CDR3 is given with its conserved first and last residue. D genes are given only for firm matches. A row's size may be missing; if present it is once, few, many or a size class.

CDR3 protein | CDR3 DNA | J gene | D gene | V gene | clone size
CATSDRKLLSTDTQYF | TGTGCCACCAGTGACCGTAAACTACTTAGCACAGATACGCAGTATTTT | TRBJ2-3 | . | TRBV24-1 | .
CASAPGQGQGYTF | TGTGCCAGCGCCCCCGGACAGGGGCAAGGCTACACCTTC | TRBJ1-2 | TRBD1 | TRBV28 | .
CASSNVGTGTNYGYTF | TGTGCCAGCAGTAACGTGGGGACAGGGACTAACTATGGCTACACCTTC | TRBJ1-2 | TRBD1 | TRBV27 | .
CASSLFGGAYGYTF | TGTGCCAGCAGTTTATTTGGGGGCGCCTATGGCTACACCTTC | TRBJ1-2 | . | TRBV28 | .
CASSLAGDPTYEQYF | TGTGCCAGCAGCCTAGCGGGAGACCCGACCTACGAGCAGTACTTC | TRBJ2-7 | TRBD2 | TRBV14 | .
CATSYYGGNTIYF | TGTGCCACCTCTTACTATGGTGGAAACACCATATATTTT | TRBJ1-3 | . | TRBV6-1 | .
CASLGVSNQPQHF | TGTGCCAGCCTCGGGGTTAGCAATCAGCCCCAGCATTTT | TRBJ1-5 | . | TRBV12-3/TRBV12-4 | few
CASSSEETELLGYTF | TGTGCCAGCAGCTCAGAAGAGACAGAACTACTTGGCTACACCTTC | TRBJ1-2 | . | TRBV7-6 | .
CASSSNGGLAFSNQPQHF | TGTGCCAGCAGTTCGAATGGCGGGTTAGCCTTTAGCAATCAGCCCCAGCATTTT | TRBJ1-5 | . | TRBV27 | .
CASSSDSGELFF | TGTGCCAGCAGCTCGGACAGCGGGGAGCTGTTTTTT | TRBJ2-2 | . | TRBV11-3 | .
CASSQGGTEAFF | TGTGCCAGCAGCCAAGGGGGCACTGAAGCTTTCTTT | TRBJ1-1 | . | TRBV7-3 | .
CASSVGAVNQPQHF | TGTGCCAGCAGCGTAGGGGCAGTAAATCAGCCCCAGCATTTT | TRBJ1-5 | . | TRBV9 | .
CASSFGLAGGVDTQYF | TGTGCCAGCAGCTTTGGACTAGCGGGAGGGGTAGATACGCAGTATTTT | TRBJ2-3 | TRBD2 | TRBV7-2 | .
CASSSTGLAFNEQFF | TGTGCCAGCAGCTCCACGGGACTAGCATTCAATGAGCAGTTCTTC | TRBJ2-1 | TRBD2 | TRBV7-8 | .
CASSLVGGAGYEQYF | TGTGCCAGCAGCTTAGTGGGAGGGGCCGGCTACGAGCAGTACTTC | TRBJ2-7 | TRBD2 | TRBV11-2 | .
CASSSGRDRGTNYGYTF | TGTGCCAGCAGCAGCGGCAGGGACAGGGGGACTAACTATGGCTACACCTTC | TRBJ1-2 | TRBD1 | TRBV7-6 | .
CASREIYEQYF | TGTGCCAGCAGGGAGATCTACGAGCAGTACTTC | TRBJ2-7 | . | TRBV7-9 | .
CASSRGTGTNEKLFF | TGTGCCAGCAGTCGGGGGACAGGGACAAATGAAAAACTGTTTTTT | TRBJ1-4 | TRBD1 | TRBV6-5 | .
CSASRQENTEAFF | TGCAGCGCATCCCGACAGGAAAACACTGAAGCTTTCTTT | TRBJ1-1 | . | TRBV29-1 | many
CASSRDSNQPQHF | TGTGCCAGCAGCCGCGATAGCAATCAGCCCCAGCATTTT | TRBJ1-5 | . | TRBV6-5 | .
CASSTGGSGANVLTF | TGTGCCAGCAGTACAGGGGGCTCTGGGGCCAACGTCCTGACTTTC | TRBJ2-6 | TRBD1 | TRBV28 | .
CASSFLQTYEQYF | TGCGCCAGCAGCTTTCTACAGACCTACGAGCAGTACTTC | TRBJ2-7 | . | TRBV5-1 | .
CASSDKAGVGGIQYF | TGCGCCAGCAGTGATAAAGCGGGAGTGGGCGGCATTCAGTACTTC | TRBJ2-4 | TRBD2 | TRBV10-1 | once
CASSQVFTGTGVGGYTF | TGCGCCAGCAGCCAAGTCTTCACCGGGACAGGGGTAGGTGGCTACACCTTC | TRBJ1-2 | TRBD1 | TRBV4-3 | .
CASSDTGPSYGYTF | TGTGCCAGCAGTGATACAGGGCCTTCCTATGGCTACACCTTC | TRBJ1-2 | . | TRBV28 | few
CATSSGLAGHYNEQFF | TGTGCCACCAGCAGTGGACTAGCGGGCCACTACAATGAGCAGTTCTTC | TRBJ2-1 | TRBD2 | TRBV15 | .
CASSQSGFSGNTIYF | TGTGCCAGCAGCCAAAGCGGGTTCTCTGGAAACACCATATATTTT | TRBJ1-3 | . | TRBV7-9 | .
CASSLAYFQGNTEAFF | TGTGCCAGCAGCTTGGCCTATTTCCAGGGGAACACTGAAGCTTTCTTT | TRBJ1-1 | . | TRBV5-8 | .
CASRRSGGWELFF | TGTGCCAGCAGACGATCTGGGGGGTGGGAACTGTTTTTT | TRBJ1-4 | . | TRBV27 | .
CASSFRGSHEQYF | TGTGCCAGCAGTTTTAGGGGTTCCCACGAGCAGTACTTC | TRBJ2-7 | . | TRBV27 | .
CASSQTGQAYEQYF | TGCGCCAGCAGCCAGACAGGGCAAGCCTACGAGCAGTACTTC | TRBJ2-7 | TRBD1 | TRBV5-1 | few
CASSDGLSLYF | TGTGCCAGCAGTGATGGACTTAGCTTGTATTTT | TRBJ1-5 | . | TRBV6-1 | .
CASSPGRETQYF | TGTGCCAGTAGTCCAGGGCGAGAGACCCAGTACTTC | TRBJ2-5 | . | TRBV19 | .
CASSLDLSSYNEQFF | TGTGCCAGCAGCCTCGACTTGAGCTCCTACAATGAGCAGTTCTTC | TRBJ2-1 | . | TRBV6-2/TRBV6-3 | few
CASSFAGVGEQYF | TGTGCCAGCAGTTTCGCAGGGGTAGGCGAGCAGTACTTC | TRBJ2-7 | . | TRBV27 | .
CASSLRRDTQYF | TGTGCCAGCAGCTTGAGGAGGGATACGCAGTATTTT | TRBJ2-3 | . | TRBV5-4 | .
CASSGQSYSTDTQYF | TGCGCCAGCAGCGGACAGTCCTATAGCACAGATACGCAGTATTTT | TRBJ2-3 | . | TRBV5-1 | .
CATSREKETQYF | TGTGCCACCAGCCGGGAGAAAGAGACCCAGTACTTC | TRBJ2-5 | . | TRBV15 | .
CASGGQGTDTQYF | TGCGCCAGCGGAGGACAGGGAACAGATACGCAGTATTTT | TRBJ2-3 | TRBD1 | TRBV10-1 | once
CASSPRQATNEKLFF | TGTGCCAGCAGCCCAAGGCAGGCTACTAATGAAAAACTGTTTTTT | TRBJ1-4 | . | TRBV4-2 | .
CASSLWTASYEQYF | TGTGCCAGCAGCCTCTGGACAGCTTCCTACGAGCAGTACTTC | TRBJ2-7 | . | TRBV6-5 | .
CASSYAQGPRTDTQYF | TGTGCCAGCAGTTACGCGCAGGGCCCACGAACAGATACGCAGTATTTT | TRBJ2-3 | . | TRBV6-5 | .
CASTPTGATNYGYTF | TGTGCCAGCACTCCTACAGGGGCAACTAACTATGGCTACACCTTC | TRBJ1-2 | TRBD1 | TRBV28 | few
CASSSPAGDYGYTF | TGTGCCAGCAGTTCTCCTGCAGGGGACTATGGCTACACCTTC | TRBJ1-2 | . | TRBV28 | .
CASSYQGQGVNVLTF | TGTGCCAGCAGTTATCAGGGACAGGGTGTCAACGTCCTGACTTTC | TRBJ2-6 | TRBD1 | TRBV6-5 | .
CASSLGGASDTQYF | TGTGCCAGCAGCTTAGGGGGGGCCAGCGATACGCAGTATTTT | TRBJ2-3 | . | TRBV7-3 | once
CASSPVGGLAGGPHYNEQFF | TGTGCCAGCAGCCCCGTCGGGGGACTAGCGGGAGGGCCACACTACAATGAGCAGTTCTTC | TRBJ2-1 | TRBD2 | TRBV3-1/TRBV3-2 | few
CASSADRGLTDTQYF | TGTGCCAGTAGTGCTGACAGGGGGCTCACAGATACGCAGTATTTT | TRBJ2-3 | TRBD1 | TRBV19 | .
CASSRDRGGSPLHF | TGTGCCAGCAGTCGGGACAGGGGAGGGTCACCCCTCCACTTT | TRBJ1-6 | TRBD1 | TRBV2 | .
CASSVTGTSRGETQYF | TGTGCCAGCAGCGTCACCGGGACTAGCCGAGGGGAGACCCAGTACTTC | TRBJ2-5 | TRBD2 | TRBV9 | few
CASGREETQYF | TGTGCCAGCGGGAGGGAAGAGACCCAGTACTTC | TRBJ2-5 | TRBD2 | TRBV6-5 | .
CAWNTGNTEAFF | TGTGCCTGGAATACAGGAAACACTGAAGCTTTCTTT | TRBJ1-1 | . | TRBV30 | .
CASSLVYSGAYNEQFF | TGTGCCAGCAGCTTAGTATATAGCGGGGCCTACAATGAGCAGTTCTTC | TRBJ2-1 | TRBD2 | TRBV7-9 | once
CASSLAPQGSGNTIYF | TGTGCCAGCAGCTTAGCGCCACAGGGTTCGGGAAACACCATATATTTT | TRBJ1-3 | . | TRBV7-8 | few
CASSRSGRAVTNEKLFF | TGCGCCAGCAGCCGGAGTGGCAGGGCCGTAACTAATGAAAAACTGTTTTTT | TRBJ1-4 | . | TRBV5-1 | .
CASSPWQGITEAFF | TGCGCCAGCAGCCCATGGCAGGGTATCACTGAAGCTTTCTTT | TRBJ1-1 | . | TRBV5-1 | .
CASSGQGNTEAFF | TGTGCCAGCAGCGGGCAGGGGAACACTGAAGCTTTCTTT | TRBJ1-1 | . | TRBV2 | .
CAISDLLSETQYF | TGTGCCATCAGTGACTTATTGTCAGAGACCCAGTACTTC | TRBJ2-5 | . | TRBV10-3 | once
CASSQRLDNYGYTF | TGTGCCAGCAGCCAGAGACTAGATAACTATGGCTACACCTTC | TRBJ1-2 | . | TRBV3-1/TRBV3-2 | .